The next 19 T cell receptor beta chains were all read from a single sample in a study of blood T cell repertoires in COVID-19. The data were produced by immunoSEQ multiplex PCR, yet TCRdb's version contains in-frame clones alone and is incomplete. The sample holds approximately 200,000 clones; about 93% are singletons and the top ten take about 0.76%. Sequenced input: peripheral blood. Receptor source: a man younger than 45 with COVID-19, enrolled during active disease.

J is TRBJ1-3 and V is TRBV12-3 or TRBV12-4; possibly TRBD1 for D (5 bases). This CDR3 is built from 13 residues. V lost 4 bases, J lost 5 bases, and 9 bases lay in between. CDR3 residues: CASSSNRRNTIYF. CDR3 bases: TGTGCCAGCAGTTCAAACAGGAGAAACACCATATATTTT.

The CDR3 reads CASSPRQGAQPQHF. CDR3 in DNA: TGTGCCAGCAGTCCAAGACAGGGGGCTCAGCCCCAGCATTTT. The chain carries TRBV2 and TRBJ1-5, with 10 bases identical to TRBD1. V was clipped by 5 bases and J by 6 bases; unmatched bases: 4. Germline loops: CDR1 SNHLY, CDR2 FYNNEI. The CDR3 sequence is 14 residues long.

The chain couples TRBV7-3 to TRBJ2-1, with D possibly being TRBD2 (7 bases). The V end lost 4 bases, the J end lost 2 bases, and 12 bases lay between the germline ends. The CDR3 runs to 15 residues. CDR1 is SGHTA and CDR2 is FQGTGA in the germline V gene. The CDR3 DNA sequence: TGTGCCAGCAGCTCCCTCGGGGGGCCCTACAATGAGCAGTTCTTC. This gives the protein CASSSLGGPYNEQFF.

The sample holds one count of this clone. The chain carries TRBV6-2 or TRBV6-3 and TRBJ1-5; no firm D call. Germline loops: CDR1 MNHEY, CDR2 SVGEGT. V was cut by 4 bases and J by 0 bases, with 4 bases left in between. The CDR3 has 13 residues. CDR3 protein: CASSLNSNQPQHF. CDR3 in DNA: TGTGCCAGCAGTTTAAATAGCAATCAGCCCCAGCATTTT.

The J gene is TRBJ2-1, the V gene TRBV29-1; 14 nucleotides agree with TRBD2. V dropped 3 bases and J dropped 0; count of bases not matched to a gene: 7. Germline V gene lookup returns CDR1 SQVTM and CDR2 ANQGSEA. This CDR3 has 18 residues. CDR3 residues: CSVDRGLAGVSSYNEQFF. CDR3 coding DNA: TGCAGCGTTGATAGGGGACTAGCGGGGGTCAGCTCCTACAATGAGCAGTTCTTC.

Notes on this clone: Because it lacks the conserved phenylalanine or tryptophan at the end, this CDR3 is likely a read error. The genes are TRBV7-9 and TRBJ1-2; unclear D gene. V lost 1 base to trimming and J lost 8 bases, with 14 bases between them. The CDR3 is made up of 14 amino acids. The V gene's germline CDR1 is SEHNR and CDR2 FQNEAQ (reference sequence). CDR3: CASSLGSLGGGYTL. DNA for the CDR3: TGTGCCAGCAGCTTAGGCTCCCTAGGAGGGGGCTACACCCTC.

This chain joins TRBV12-3 or TRBV12-4 and TRBJ1-5; D is ambiguous. There are 13 residues in the CDR3. Trimming pared 3 bases from V and 4 bases from J, leaving 7 bases between. CDR3 nucleotide sequence: TGTGCCAGCAGTTTGGTCAGGAATCAGCCCCAGCATTTT. It translates to CASSLVRNQPQHF.

CDR3 sequence: CASTTAGGTYNEQFF. CDR3 DNA sequence: TGTGCCAGCACGACAGCGGGGGGGACCTACAATGAGCAGTTCTTC. The chain has TRBV11-2 and TRBJ2-1; 10 nucleotides line up with TRBD2. V was clipped by 7 bases and J by 2 bases; unmatched bases: 5. The length of the CDR3 is 15 residues. Germline CDR1 reads SGHAT; CDR2 reads FQNNGV.

V usage is TRBV25-1 and J usage is TRBJ1-2; possible D gene TRBD1, 6 bases. Trimming cost V 2 bases and J 5 bases, with 18 bases left between them. The CDR3 sequence is 16 residues long. The V gene's germline CDR1 is MGHDK and CDR2 SYGVNS. CDR3 sequence (DNA): TGTGCCAGCAGTGAAAGCGTGGGGGCGCGCATTTATGGCTACACCTTC. It yields the protein CASSESVGARIYGYTF.

The V and J genes are TRBV11-3 and TRBJ2-1; D uncertain. The CDR3 is 13 amino acids. V was trimmed by 0 bases and J by 5 bases, leaving 5 bases between them. Germline CDR1 and CDR2: SGHNT and YENEEA. The CDR3 sequence is CASSLDINNEQFF. CDR3 coding DNA: TGTGCCAGCAGCTTAGATATTAACAATGAGCAGTTCTTC.

This sequence joins TRBV11-2 and TRBJ1-1; D may be TRBD1 (5 bases). Trimming left V 7 bases short and J 3 bases short, with 12 bases between. The CDR3 length is 13 residues. Germline CDR1 SGHAT, CDR2 FQNNGV. The CDR3 loop is CASKVGGDTEAFF. The CDR3 DNA follows: TGTGCCAGCAAAGTGGGGGGAGACACTGAAGCTTTCTTT.

This chain uses TRBV19 with TRBJ2-7, with D possibly being TRBD2 (6 bases). The CDR3 totals 13 residues. V was trimmed by 9 bases and J by 2 bases, leaving 14 bases between them. The V gene's germline CDR1 is LNHDA and CDR2 SQIVND (reference sequence). Written as DNA, the CDR3 is TGTGCCAGCAGTCGGGACTCGACCTACGAGCAGTACTTC. Protein product: CASSRDSTYEQYF.

The rearrangement links TRBV19 to TRBJ2-5, with TRBD1 identical over 7 bases. CDR1 is LNHDA and CDR2 is SQIVND in the germline V gene (reference sequence). Trimming at V came to 4 bases and at J to 5 bases, leaving 13 bases not matched to a gene. The CDR3 covers 16 residues. The CDR3 sequence: CASSTRILGGRETQYF. The CDR3 bases are TGTGCCAGTAGTACTCGCATTCTAGGGGGCCGGGAGACCCAGTACTTC.

The chain recombines TRBV24-1 with TRBJ2-2; TRBD1 aligns across 7 bases. In germline, CDR1 is KGHDR, CDR2 SFDVKD. CDR3 size: 15 residues. Trimming cost V 4 bases and J 4 bases; bases outside gene matches: 5. The CDR3 DNA reads TGTGCCACCAGTGACTCCGGGACAGCCACCGGGGAGCTGTTTTTT. This sequence encodes CATSDSGTATGELFF.

This rearrangement joins TRBV2 to TRBJ2-7; the D gene is possibly TRBD1 (7 bases). The CDR3 covers 14 residues. CDR1 is SNHLY and CDR2 is FYNNEI in the germline V gene. Trimming left V 1 base short and J 3 bases short, with 10 bases between. CDR3 residues: CASSEGRGDYEQYF. CDR3 DNA sequence: TGTGCCAGCAGTGAAGGCAGGGGGGACTACGAGCAGTACTTC.

The chain has TRBV5-4 and TRBJ1-1; 8 bases align to TRBD1. The germline V gene encodes CDR1 SGHNT and CDR2 YYREEE (reference sequence). The CDR3 consists of 14 residues. The junction had 7 bases not matched to a gene; V was cut back by 4 bases and J by 5 bases. The DNA of the CDR3 is TGTGCCAGCAGCGTTACAGGGGGAAAGACTGAAGCTTTCTTT. Amino acid sequence: CASSVTGGKTEAFF.

V and J are TRBV29-1 and TRBJ1-5, with TRBD1 identical over 7 bases. Trimming at V came to 5 bases and at J to 6 bases, leaving 10 bases not matched to a gene. The germline V gene has CDR1 SQVTM and CDR2 ANQGSEA. CDR3 size: 14 residues. CDR3 residues: CSVKGTAPGQPQHF. The CDR3 DNA reads as TGCAGCGTTAAGGGGACAGCTCCCGGTCAGCCCCAGCATTTT.

The CDR3 DNA is TGCGCCAGCAGGCGGGAGGGCTATAATTCACCCCTCCACTTT. It translates to CASRREGYNSPLHF. The chain links TRBV5-1 to TRBJ1-6; D uncertain. From germline, CDR1 is SGHRS and CDR2 YFSETQ. Trimming shortened V by 5 bases and J by 3 bases, and 9 bases separated the two germline ends. The length of the CDR3 is 14 residues.

The rearrangement uses TRBV28 and TRBJ1-3; TRBD1 agrees at 7 bases. From germline, CDR1 is MDHEN and CDR2 SYDVKM. The CDR3 totals 19 residues. V lost 0 bases and J lost 4; bases outside the gene matches: 15. The chain's CDR3 is CASSLWGTLDREDGNTIYF. The CDR3 nucleotides read TGTGCCAGCAGTTTATGGGGGACCCTCGACAGGGAAGACGGAAACACCATATATTTT.